A selection of T cell receptor beta chains follows, all from one sample in a study of regulatory T cells in long-lasting Graves disease. TCRdb re-derived calls from the multiplex PCR reads in MiXCR, one entry per CDR3 protein. The table lists some 500,000 distinct CDR3 sequences, approximately 13% of them singletons, with 8% to 10% in the top ten. The sample also formed part of further work on T cells in Graves' hyperthyroidism and ophthalmopathy.

Material: peripheral blood mononuclear cells (PBMCs), obtained at new diagnosis, from a patient treated with antithyroid drugs. Source of these receptors: a man aged 25-40 years with Graves disease. The CDR3 runs from the conserved cysteine through the conserved F or W. Each record gives: J gene, V gene, clone size, D gene, CDR3 protein, CDR3 DNA. A D gene is named only where the DNA matches it firmly. For some rows the clone size is stated as once, few or many, or as a class when expanded; others skip it.

j_call: TRBJ1-2; v_call: TRBV24-1; clone_size: many; d_call: .; cdr3_aa: CATQANSGGYTF; cdr3_nt: TGTGCCACTCAGGCGAACTCTGGTGGCTACACCTTC
j_call: TRBJ2-1; v_call: TRBV11-1; clone_size: .; d_call: .; cdr3_aa: CASRFRGHSYNEQFF; cdr3_nt: TGTGCCAGCAGATTCCGGGGCCACTCCTACAATGAGCAGTTCTTC
j_call: TRBJ2-1; v_call: TRBV6-2/TRBV6-3; clone_size: .; d_call: TRBD2; cdr3_aa: CASSRLAGGPIYNEQFF; cdr3_nt: TGTGCCAGCAGCCGACTAGCGGGAGGTCCTATTTACAATGAGCAGTTCTTC
j_call: TRBJ1-1; v_call: TRBV9; clone_size: .; d_call: .; cdr3_aa: CASPTNTEAFF; cdr3_nt: TGTGCCAGCCCAACAAACACTGAAGCTTTCTTT
j_call: TRBJ1-2; v_call: TRBV6-2/TRBV6-3; clone_size: .; d_call: .; cdr3_aa: CASSYTQRPNYGYTF; cdr3_nt: TGTGCCAGCAGTTACACTCAGAGGCCTAACTATGGCTACACCTTC
j_call: TRBJ2-3; v_call: TRBV7-8; clone_size: many; d_call: TRBD2; cdr3_aa: CASSLPPWTSGSPDF; cdr3_nt: TGTGCCAGCAGCTTGCCCCCCTGGACTAGCGGGAGCCCAGATTTT
j_call: TRBJ2-1; v_call: TRBV11-2; clone_size: few; d_call: TRBD2; cdr3_aa: CASSLDGAGEGQQFF; cdr3_nt: TGTGCCAGCAGCTTAGATGGGGCGGGGGAGGGTCAGCAGTTCTTC
j_call: TRBJ2-1; v_call: TRBV6-2/TRBV6-3; clone_size: many; d_call: TRBD2; cdr3_aa: CASTPGLAGVNPYNEQFF; cdr3_nt: TGTGCCAGCACCCCGGGACTAGCGGGAGTTAACCCCTACAATGAGCAGTTCTTC
j_call: TRBJ1-5; v_call: TRBV12-3/TRBV12-4; clone_size: many; d_call: .; cdr3_aa: CASTPGLGGNQPQHF; cdr3_nt: TGTGCCAGCACCCCAGGGCTAGGGGGCAATCAGCCCCAGCATTTT
j_call: TRBJ2-1; v_call: TRBV12-3/TRBV12-4; clone_size: many; d_call: .; cdr3_aa: CASSLVKGPPPPRNEQFF; cdr3_nt: TGTGCCAGCAGTTTAGTTAAGGGACCTCCCCCTCCTCGGAATGAGCAGTTCTTC
j_call: TRBJ2-2; v_call: TRBV19; clone_size: .; d_call: .; cdr3_aa: CASSKSPPIDTGELFF; cdr3_nt: TGTGCCAGTAGTAAATCCCCGCCGATCGACACCGGGGAGCTGTTTTTT
j_call: TRBJ2-7; v_call: TRBV29-1; clone_size: many; d_call: .; cdr3_aa: CSVPGPAGYEQYF; cdr3_nt: TGCAGCGTTCCGGGACCGGCGGGCTACGAGCAGTACTTC
j_call: TRBJ2-1; v_call: TRBV25-1; clone_size: few; d_call: TRBD1; cdr3_aa: CASSGTGGRNEQFF; cdr3_nt: TGTGCCAGTTCCGGGACAGGGGGTAGGAATGAGCAGTTCTTC
j_call: TRBJ2-5; v_call: TRBV25-1; clone_size: few; d_call: TRBD2; cdr3_aa: CASSESREGKQETQYF; cdr3_nt: TGTGCCAGCAGTGAATCGCGGGAGGGGAAGCAAGAGACCCAGTACTTC
j_call: TRBJ1-1; v_call: TRBV10-3; clone_size: many; d_call: TRBD1; cdr3_aa: CAISEYADRGEAFF; cdr3_nt: TGTGCCATCAGTGAGTACGCGGACAGGGGTGAAGCTTTCTTT
j_call: TRBJ1-6; v_call: TRBV5-1; clone_size: few; d_call: .; cdr3_aa: CASSLEGGRGSPLHF; cdr3_nt: TGCGCCAGCAGCTTGGAGGGGGGCAGGGGATCACCCCTCCACTTT
j_call: TRBJ2-1; v_call: TRBV4-1; clone_size: .; d_call: TRBD2; cdr3_aa: CASSQVLADNNEQFF; cdr3_nt: TGCGCCAGCAGCCAAGTACTAGCGGATAACAATGAGCAGTTCTTC
j_call: TRBJ2-7; v_call: TRBV19; clone_size: .; d_call: .; cdr3_aa: CASRSGAGRQYF; cdr3_nt: TGTGCCAGTCGCTCCGGCGCCGGACGGCAGTACTTC
j_call: TRBJ2-7; v_call: TRBV11-2; clone_size: once; d_call: TRBD2; cdr3_aa: CASSSGLASYGQYF; cdr3_nt: TGTGCCAGCAGCTCCGGACTAGCCTCATACGGGCAGTACTTC
j_call: TRBJ1-1; v_call: TRBV19; clone_size: few; d_call: TRBD1; cdr3_aa: CASRQLPGQGNTEAFF; cdr3_nt: TGTGCCAGTAGGCAGCTCCCGGGACAGGGTAACACTGAAGCTTTCTTT